Reported below is one T cell receptor beta chain. V dropped 5 bases and J dropped 6; count of bases not matched to a gene: 7. The CDR3 has 15 residues. CDR1 is MGHDK, CDR2 SYGVNS, per germline. Method: immunoSEQ multiplex PCR; TCRdb's copy keeps in-frame clones and lacks some. The top ten clones hold 2.5% to 3.5% of a sample with under 85,000 clones, roughly 80% of them seen once. The record originates from a study of control samples from healthy donors and cancer patients. The origin of this receptor is a woman aged 50 to 60 with lung cancer. The sequenced sample consisted of PBMCs. The V call is TRBV25-1, the J call TRBJ1-3; 10 positions match TRBD1. The CDR3: CASSQGTGVTNTIYF. The CDR3 DNA follows: TGTGCCAGCAGTCAAGGGACAGGGGTGACAAACACCATATATTTT.